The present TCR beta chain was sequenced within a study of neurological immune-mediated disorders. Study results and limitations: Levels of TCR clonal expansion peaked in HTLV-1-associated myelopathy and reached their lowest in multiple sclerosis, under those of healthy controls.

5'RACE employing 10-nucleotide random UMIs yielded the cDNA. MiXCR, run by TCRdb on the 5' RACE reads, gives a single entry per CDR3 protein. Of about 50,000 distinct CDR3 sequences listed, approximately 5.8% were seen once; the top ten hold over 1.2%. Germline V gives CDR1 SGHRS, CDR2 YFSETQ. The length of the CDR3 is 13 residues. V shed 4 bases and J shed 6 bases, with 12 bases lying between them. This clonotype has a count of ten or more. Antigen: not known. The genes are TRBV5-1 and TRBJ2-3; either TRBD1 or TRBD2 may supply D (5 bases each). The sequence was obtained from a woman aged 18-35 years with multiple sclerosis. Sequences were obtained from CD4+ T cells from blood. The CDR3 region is CASSIGTSDTQYF. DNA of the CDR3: TGCGCCAGCAGCATAGGGACCTCGGATACGCAGTATTTT.